This record concerns one TCR beta chain sequence. Its antigen is not identified. TCRdb independently ran MiXCR on the reads; one entry per CDR3 protein. The repertoire includes approximately 730,000 distinct CDR3 sequences, approximately 33% of them detected once, and about 20% sits in the top ten. Germline trimming cut 10 bases from V and 9 bases from J; bases unmatched to any gene: 7. Germline V CDR1 and CDR2: MNHNS, SASEGT. The CDR3 contains 13 residues. The sample belongs to a study of T cell repertoires in cytomegalovirus infection. Here the sequenced sample was cultured PBMCs, taken from culture after CMV antigen stimulation. This sequence originates from a human donor in good health (CMV status not recorded). Some clones in this sample may be carry-over from other donors' samples. This chain joins TRBV6-1 and TRBJ2-1, with TRBD2 matching over 12 bases. The CDR3 spells CATRLAGVGEQFF. The CDR3 DNA is TGTGCCACCAGACTAGCGGGGGTGGGTGAGCAGTTCTTC.